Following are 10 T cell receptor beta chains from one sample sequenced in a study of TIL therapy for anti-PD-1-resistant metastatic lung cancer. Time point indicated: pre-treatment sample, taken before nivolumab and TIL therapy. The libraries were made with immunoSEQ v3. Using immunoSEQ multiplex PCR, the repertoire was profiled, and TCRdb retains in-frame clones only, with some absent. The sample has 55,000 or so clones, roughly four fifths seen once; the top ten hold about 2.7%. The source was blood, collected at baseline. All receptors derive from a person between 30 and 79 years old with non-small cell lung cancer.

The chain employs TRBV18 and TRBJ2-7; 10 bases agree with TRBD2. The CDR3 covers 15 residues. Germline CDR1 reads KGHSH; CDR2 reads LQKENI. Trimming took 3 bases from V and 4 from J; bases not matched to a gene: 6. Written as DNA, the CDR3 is TGTGCCAGCTCACCGGCTAGCGGGAGCCGATACGAGCAGTACTTC. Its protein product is CASSPASGSRYEQYF.

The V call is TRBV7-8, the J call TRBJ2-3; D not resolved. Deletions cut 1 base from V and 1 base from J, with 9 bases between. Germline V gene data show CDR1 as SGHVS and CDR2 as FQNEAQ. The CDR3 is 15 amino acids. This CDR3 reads CASSLEFPGTDTQYF. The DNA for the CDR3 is TGTGCCAGCAGCTTAGAATTTCCGGGCACAGATACGCAGTATTTT.

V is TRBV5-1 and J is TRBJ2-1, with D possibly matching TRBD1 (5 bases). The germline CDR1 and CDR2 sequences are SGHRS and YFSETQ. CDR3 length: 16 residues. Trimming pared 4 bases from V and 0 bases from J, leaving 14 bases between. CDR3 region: CASSKGLSPSYNEQFF. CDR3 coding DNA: TGCGCCAGCAGCAAGGGGCTTAGCCCCTCCTACAATGAGCAGTTCTTC.

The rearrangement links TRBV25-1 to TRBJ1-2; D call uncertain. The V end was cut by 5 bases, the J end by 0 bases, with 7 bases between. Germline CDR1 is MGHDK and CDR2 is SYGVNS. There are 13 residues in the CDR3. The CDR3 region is CASSRNTNYGYTF. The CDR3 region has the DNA TGTGCCAGCAGTCGGAACACTAACTATGGCTACACCTTC.

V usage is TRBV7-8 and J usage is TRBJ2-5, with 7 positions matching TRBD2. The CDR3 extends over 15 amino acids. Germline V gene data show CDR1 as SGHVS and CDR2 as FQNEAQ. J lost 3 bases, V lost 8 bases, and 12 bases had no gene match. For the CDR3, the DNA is TGTGCCAGCGTCACAGGACTAGGAGGGGAAGAGACCCAGTACTTC. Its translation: CASVTGLGGEETQYF.

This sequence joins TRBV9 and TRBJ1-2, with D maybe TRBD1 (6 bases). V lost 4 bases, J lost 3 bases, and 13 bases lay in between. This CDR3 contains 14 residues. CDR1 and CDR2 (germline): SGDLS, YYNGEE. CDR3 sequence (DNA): TGTGCCAGCAGCCCGGATAGGGGGGACTATGGCTACACCTTC. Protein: CASSPDRGDYGYTF.

The CDR3 coding sequence is TGTGCCAGCAGCGAGCGAAGGGGGGCCTACGAGCAGTACTTC. Its protein is CASSERRGAYEQYF. The J gene is TRBJ2-7, the V gene TRBV4-2; tentatively, D is TRBD1 or TRBD2 (6 bases each). Germline-derived CDR1 and CDR2 are LGHNA and YNFKEQ. With 5 bases removed from V and 2 bases from J, the gap between germline ends came to 13 bases. The CDR3 is made up of 14 amino acids.

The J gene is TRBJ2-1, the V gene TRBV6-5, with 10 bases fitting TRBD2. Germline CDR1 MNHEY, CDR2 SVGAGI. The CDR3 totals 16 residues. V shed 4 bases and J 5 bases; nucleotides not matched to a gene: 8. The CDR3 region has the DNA TGTGCCAGCAGTTCCGGATTAGCGGGAGGTAACAATGAGCAGTTCTTC. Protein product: CASSSGLAGGNNEQFF.

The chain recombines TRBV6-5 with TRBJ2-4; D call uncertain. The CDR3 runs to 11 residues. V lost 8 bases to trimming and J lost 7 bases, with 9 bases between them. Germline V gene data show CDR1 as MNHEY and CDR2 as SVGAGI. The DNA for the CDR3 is TGTGCCAGCTTACATAGGAACATTCAGTACTTC. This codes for CASLHRNIQYF.

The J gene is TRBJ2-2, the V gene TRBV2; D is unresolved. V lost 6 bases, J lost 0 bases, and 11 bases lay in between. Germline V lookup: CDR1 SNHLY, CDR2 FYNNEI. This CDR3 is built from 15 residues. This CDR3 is CASRAIQANTGELFF. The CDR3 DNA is TGTGCCAGCAGAGCGATCCAAGCGAACACCGGGGAGCTGTTTTTT.